This TCR beta chain is drawn from a study of early T cells in non-severe SARS-CoV-2 infection. The table lists this clonotype with many counts. Researchers attached unique molecular identifiers to individual cDNA molecules. TCRdb ran MiXCR on the 5' RACE reads and lists one entry per CDR3 protein. The table has 45,000 to 50,000 distinct CDR3 sequences, approximately 6% seen once. This CDR3 has 15 amino acids. Germline-derived CDR1 and CDR2 are KGHSH and LQKENI. Between the trimmed V and J ends, which lost 4 bases and 8 bases, there was a span of 20 bases. The sequencing here drew on whole blood, taken at baseline. This receptor was obtained from an adult who was a healthcare worker with PCR-confirmed SARS-CoV-2 infection or an uninfected control (not recorded which). V usage is TRBV18 and J usage is TRBJ1-1; tentatively, D is TRBD1 (6 bases). The DNA of the CDR3 is TGTGCCAGCTCACGGAGGGACAAACTAGGGTTGGAAGCTTTCTTT. This sequence encodes CASSRRDKLGLEAFF.